This T cell receptor (beta chain) is drawn from a study of spatial heterogeneity in lung cancer. For the study at large: Beta-chain sequences were consistently detected more often than alpha-chain sequences. The average appearance count of each unique TCR and UMI combination in raw reads was more than nine.

The CDR3 covers 15 residues. V was shortened by 6 bases and J by 5 bases, with 16 bases between the two germline ends. With regard to this clonotype: Its antigen is as yet unknown.

TCRdb reanalysed the 5' RACE reads using MiXCR and keeps one entry per CDR3 protein. The sample yields 15,000 or so distinct CDR3 sequences, over 20% seen once. Time point described: sample taken at primary tumor resection. Unsorted whole RNA samples from tumor, nontumor lung or frozen PBMC were sequenced. Whole-study results and caveats: Among blood samples, ubiquitous expanded tumor TCRs appeared more at resection than at follow-up.

The TCR was taken from a female donor with early-stage non-small cell lung cancer. The chain is built from TRBV12-3 or TRBV12-4 and TRBJ2-2; TRBD1 or TRBD2 may be the D gene (6 bases each). Sequenced material: PBMCs, taken at surgery. In DNA form, the CDR3 reads TGTGCCAGCAGGCCCGGAACAGGGACTACCGGGGAGCTGTTTTTT. This codes for CASRPGTGTTGELFF.